These 3 T cell receptor beta chains were sequenced from one sample in a study of PD-1 blockade in mismatch repair-deficient tumors. Profiled with immunoSEQ multiplex PCR; TCRdb holds only in-frame clones, not every one. There are 80,000 to 100,000 clones in the sample; 65% to 85% occur only once, and roughly 2.5% lies in the top ten. Sequences were derived from peripheral blood, sampled 12 weeks after starting pembrolizumab. The receptors come from an adult with mismatch repair-deficient cancer.

The chain links TRBV2 to TRBJ2-1; 8 nucleotides align to TRBD1. This CDR3 contains 15 residues. Trimming cost V 6 bases and J 5 bases; bases outside gene matches: 9. Germline V lookup: CDR1 SNHLY, CDR2 FYNNEI. CDR3 sequence: CASRPNPTGDNEQFF. The CDR3 DNA reads as TGTGCCAGCAGACCTAACCCGACAGGGGACAATGAGCAGTTCTTC.

The V call is TRBV6-1, the J call TRBJ1-4; possible D gene TRBD1, 5 bases. The CDR3 runs to 17 residues. V was cut by 2 bases and J by 2 bases, with 15 bases left in between. The germline CDR1 and CDR2 sequences are MNHNS and SASEGT. The CDR3 DNA sequence: TGTGCCAGCAGTGAATTGTCAGGGTACAGGACTAATGAAAAACTGTTTTTT. It yields the protein CASSELSGYRTNEKLFF.

This clone was seen just once. V usage is TRBV5-5 and J usage is TRBJ1-3; D is uncertain. Germline-derived CDR1 and CDR2 are SGHKS and YYEKEE (reference sequence). The CDR3 covers 15 residues. The ends were cut back, 0 bases at V and 0 bases at J, with 7 bases in the middle. The CDR3 DNA is TGTGCCAGCAGCTTGGTTATGGACTCTGGAAACACCATATATTTT. The encoded protein is CASSLVMDSGNTIYF. The whole variable domain, remainder taken from reference TRBV5-5 and TRBJ1-3, is DAGVTQSPTHLIKTRGQQVTLRCSPISGHKSVSWYQQVLGQGPQFIFQYYEKEERGRGNFPDRFSARQFPNYSSELNVNALLLGDSALYLCASSLVMDSGNTIYFGEGSWLTVV.